This T cell receptor (beta chain) derives from a study of cytomegalovirus exposure and HLA in healthy donors (TCRdb year 2017). Background on the whole study: According to an earlier analysis of 587 of the donors, some 180 million T cells yielded roughly 110 million unique TCR beta sequences and about 300 Gb of sequence data. HLA typing included class I and class II loci at four-digit resolution. A later genetic analysis used genome-wide SNP genotypes for about three fifths of the roughly 700 donors, treating that subset as a discovery cohort. Besides the first cohort of roughly 700 subjects, a separate validation cohort made up of 90 to 150 different subjects was used. An earlier analysis of approximately 630 of the donors applied high-throughput TCR beta sequencing to assess whether each TCR beta V gene segment acted as functional or pseudogenic. On average, around 240,000 unique TCR beta nucleotide sequences were sequenced per donor among 300 to 500 genotyped donors of the cohort, with roughly 18% of those sequences being non-productive. The study used immunosequencing to profile the T cell repertoires of approximately 650 subjects and linked those repertoires to cytomegalovirus serostatus. In the later analysis, no new phenotypic data were used to find candidate immune exposures; instead, reliance was placed on TCR beta sequences and their occurrence across donors. An early release covering 500 to 750 HLA-typed donors comprised about 300 gigabases of sequencing data and around 85 million unique TCR sequences. Donor age, sex, ethnicity and CMV serostatus were compiled alongside the repertoire data. The study aimed to test whether cataloging public T cell receptors could reveal signatures of past pathogen exposure. Roughly 5 DR-DQ haplotypes were handled as single units for association and clustering, since linkage in the cohort was strong. To study patterns of TCR occurrence, a later analysis re-analyzed previously published TCR beta repertoires from 500 to 850 donors and added high-resolution HLA genotyping. The number of donors typed differed by locus, with roughly 629-640 for A, B, C, DRB1 and DQB1, more than 500 for DQA1, over 600 for DPA1, and roughly 450 for DPB1. High-throughput TCR immunosequencing, statistical association of individual TCRs with disease status, and machine learning were combined to predict cytomegalovirus infection status. Among the roughly 370 genotyped donors, around 81% belonged to the genetic ancestry cluster associated with self-reported Caucasian donors. Every repertoire in the discovery cohort had been generated on one and the same sequencing platform.

What the work shows at the level of the full study, not this receptor alone: Because HLA typing was missing for some donors at each locus, association tests included only the typed subset. It was suggested by the authors that the approach could potentially be generalized to other disease states and immunological phenotypes. Strong co-occurrence of HLA alleles, especially DR and DQ, made assigning TCR associations to individual alleles difficult. Correlated functional status among segregating V segments might be attributable to linkage disequilibrium, but an unknown experimental factor could not be ruled out. A cluster of highly shared sequence variants was judged likely to be a technical artifact of the sequencing pipeline. Some IMGT-functional V segments, including TRBV6-2 and TRBV6-3, could not be told apart with the 87-base-pair reads, so those segments were excluded. In a later analysis, HLA-associated TCR beta chains were found to be more clonally expanded and to have lower generation probabilities than equally common non-associated chains. In an earlier analysis of some 640 of the donors, most TCR beta V segments were observed in productive rearrangements about 87% or about 30% of the time, broadly matching IMGT annotations. Because counts were too low, roughly 17 rarely observed V segments, including chromosome 9 orphons, were left out of the earlier analysis of 500 to 750 of the donors. In a later analysis, TCR association rates were found to vary across HLA loci, with the most associated TCRs seen for DRB1 alleles and the fewest for HLA-C alleles. Across donors, most TCR sequences were observed very rarely, whereas some public TCRs were present in many individuals. Cytomegalovirus status was reported to be diagnosed by the classifier with high specificity and sensitivity in both the original and validation cohorts. A total of 150 or so TCR beta chains were listed by the study as associated with cytomegalovirus. In a later genetic analysis, a missense DCLRE1C variant was associated with V-gene and J-gene trimming of TCR beta chains, and the association was replicated in an independent cohort. A further reported finding was that TCR beta sequences accurately predicted the HLA-A and HLA-B alleles for most subjects in the first cohort. Sequencing depth was assumed to be roughly uniform across donors in the presence/absence analyses, though that assumption may not hold. In a later genetic analysis, fewer N-insertions in productive TCRs were reported among donors in an Asian-associated ancestry cluster than the roughly 670-donor mean. The only immune exposure information available for the cohort was CMV serostatus. According to a later analysis, most CMV-associated TCR beta chains appeared to be HLA-restricted, and the HLA associations seemed to be driven largely by CMV exposure. Only TCR beta chains were sequenced in this cohort, and the absence of alpha or paired-chain data limited detectable features. At a false discovery rate of 0.05, a later analysis linked approximately 18,000 TCR beta sequences to specific HLA alleles. In a later analysis, several top co-occurrence clusters were reported to appear linked to parvovirus B19, influenza, CMV and Epstein-Barr virus. A few of the identified cytomegalovirus-associated TCR beta chains were confirmed in vitro to be specific for cytomegalovirus antigens.

As regards this clone: Its antigen specificity is not known. One base away there is no much larger clone; base qualities are not given.

In total, about 650 healthy bone marrow donors made up the cohort. At the time of sampling, every cohort member was nominally healthy, though immune exposures that went unrecorded were likely present. The donor was CMV seronegative and belonged to the group of approximately 320 seronegative cohort members. A peripheral blood sample was provided by each donor, and peripheral blood mononuclear cells were used for TCR beta sequencing. The Qiagen DNeasy Blood Extraction Kit was used to extract genomic DNA from the blood cell samples. Libraries were built with the immunoSEQ multiplex PCR assay. The multiplex PCR relied on a mix of 60 forward primers for TCR Vbeta segments and 13 reverse primers for TCR Jbeta segments. The CDR3 region of rearranged TCR beta genes was amplified from genomic DNA by a multiplex PCR assay. The Illumina HiSeq System was used to sequence the amplified TCR beta libraries as 87-base-pair reads. Concerning the study's data processing: In a later analysis, tens of millions of unique TCR beta chains were counted across the 666 repertoires, and around 11 million of these chains were shared by at least two donors. Raw reads were error-corrected and collapsed into unique sequences with a nearest-neighbor algorithm that merged closely related sequences to remove PCR and sequencing errors. To assign V, D and J gene segments, CDR3 sequences were aligned to IMGT reference sequences. Each retained sequence needed at least a six-nucleotide match to both a V gene segment and a J gene segment. A rearrangement counted as productive if the CDR3 had no stop codons and remained in frame with V and J, and every other rearrangement counted as non-productive. CDR3 was defined by IMGT convention, running from the second conserved V-encoded cysteine to the conserved J-encoded phenylalanine. In an earlier analysis of more than 550 of the donors, sequences lacking an unambiguous match to a single V gene segment were excluded. An earlier analysis of 587 of the donors called V segments functional above 56.7% productive rearrangements and segregating when the between-donor standard deviation exceeded 5%. A statistical classification framework was developed to diagnose cytomegalovirus status using the catalog of TCR beta chain sequences. V and J gene assignment, in a later analysis, came from comparing TCR nucleotide sequences with IMGT/GENE-DB human TR gene sequences. The TCRdist pipeline was used in a later analysis to assign CDR3 sequences and most-parsimonious VDJ recombination scenarios. A later analysis defined each TCR beta chain by its CDR3 amino acid sequence plus V-gene family, and excluded reads lacking a unique V-gene family. To address suspected cross-contamination and a sequencing artifact, a later analysis removed approximately 600 highly shared, low-generation-probability nucleotide sequences. In a later analysis, a clonal expansion index was calculated for each public chain from normalized within-repertoire ranks of inferred template counts. In a later analysis, generation probabilities were computed with a VDJ recombination model fitted to out-of-frame rearrangements, and the resulting probabilities were checked against IGoR. In a later analysis, TCR-TCR, TCR-HLA and TCR-CMV co-occurrence was scored with hypergeometric tests, and a repertoire-size bias correction was applied to TCR pairs. A later analysis estimated false discovery rates by permuting HLA or CMV assignments 20 times. In a later analysis, co-occurring TCRs were grouped using DBSCAN, with TCRdist sequence similarity added in when clustering inside HLA-allele-positive subsets. For co-occurrence clustering, repertoires with fewer than 30,000 or more than 120,000 public chains were excluded, along with several repertoires with anomalous nucleotide sharing. Imported from immuneACCESS, the table was reduced by TCRdb to in-frame sequences with V and J called. These copies leave out some clones; in studies compared against another copy, an unresolved V gene accounts for under half, and the cause of the remainder is not known. D and trimming were read from the DNA, whereas the V and J calls and clone size are those reported in that table. Across this sample there are some 150,000 clones, with roughly 85% seen only once. 2.1% of the sample is in the top ten clones.

CDR1 and CDR2 were assigned from the germline V gene as MDHEN and SYDVKM. Deletion took 8 bases off V and 2 bases off J, with a span of 12 bases between the germline ends. From its cysteine to its phenylalanine, the CDR3 spans 13 amino acids. This entry keeps only the CDR3 DNA: 39 bases, framed from base 1. Specimen: PBMCs. The sequence links TRBV28 to TRBJ1-2, with the D gene not clear enough to name. The receptor was isolated from a middle-aged man in good health and CMV-seronegative. Read as DNA, the sequence is TGTGCCAGCGGGAGCAGCCCCAACTATGGCTACACCTTC. The resulting protein is CASGSSPNYGYTF.